This is a list of T cell receptor beta chains from one sample in a study of Tregs in tolerant kidney transplant recipients. Clones were read by immunoSEQ multiplex PCR, and TCRdb kept only the in-frame ones, dropping some. The sample includes under 90,000 clones, roughly 90% of them seen just once. Specimen: CD4+ T cells from blood (PBMCs), collected 24 months after the transplant. These receptors originate from a human patient who received a combined kidney and bone marrow transplant. Some T cells may possibly be graft donor cells. Each CDR3 is given with its conserved first and last residue. Each record gives: J gene, V gene, D gene, clone size, CDR3 DNA, CDR3 protein. A D gene is named only where the DNA matches it firmly. Only some rows state a clone size, as once, few, many or a class for expanded clones.

J gene: TRBJ2-3
V gene: TRBV25-1
D gene: TRBD2
clone size: -
CDR3 DNA: TGTGCCAGCAGGCATAGCGGGGGGACAGATACGCAGTATTTT
CDR3 protein: CASRHSGGTDTQYF

J gene: TRBJ2-3
V gene: TRBV30
D gene: -
clone size: -
CDR3 DNA: TGTGCCTGGGCCCGAGGAGATACGCAGTATTTT
CDR3 protein: CAWARGDTQYF

J gene: TRBJ2-5
V gene: TRBV4-3
D gene: -
clone size: -
CDR3 DNA: TGCGCCAGCAGCCCGGGGAAAGGGGGTTATTCAGAGACCCAGTACTTC
CDR3 protein: CASSPGKGGYSETQYF

J gene: TRBJ2-7
V gene: TRBV4-1
D gene: TRBD1
clone size: -
CDR3 DNA: TGCGCCAGCAGCCTCGGTCCTACAGGGGCGGACGAGCAGTACTTC
CDR3 protein: CASSLGPTGADEQYF

J gene: TRBJ2-5
V gene: TRBV5-4
D gene: TRBD1
clone size: -
CDR3 DNA: TGTGCCAGCAGCTCGGACAGGGAAGGGACCCAGTACTTC
CDR3 protein: CASSSDREGTQYF

J gene: TRBJ2-2
V gene: TRBV5-4
D gene: -
clone size: -
CDR3 DNA: TGTGCCAGCAGCTCCCGGCGGCAGAACACCGGGGAGCTGTTTTTT
CDR3 protein: CASSSRRQNTGELFF

J gene: TRBJ2-7
V gene: TRBV18
D gene: TRBD2
clone size: -
CDR3 DNA: TGTGCCAGCTCACCTAGACTAGCGGGAGTAACCTACGAGCAGTACTTC
CDR3 protein: CASSPRLAGVTYEQYF

J gene: TRBJ2-3
V gene: TRBV30
D gene: TRBD2
clone size: -
CDR3 DNA: TGTGCCTGCCCGAGCGGGGGGGACGCAGATACGCAGTATTTT
CDR3 protein: CACPSGGDADTQYF

J gene: TRBJ1-5
V gene: TRBV10-3
D gene: TRBD1
clone size: -
CDR3 DNA: TGTGCCATCAGCGTTGCCGGGACAGGGGGGGGGAAGAATCAGCCCCAGCATTTT
CDR3 protein: CAISVAGTGGGKNQPQHF

J gene: TRBJ2-5
V gene: TRBV29-1
D gene: -
clone size: -
CDR3 DNA: TGCAGCGCCCTTACTAGTAAAGAGACCCAGTACTTC
CDR3 protein: CSALTSKETQYF

J gene: TRBJ2-3
V gene: TRBV5-6
D gene: TRBD1
clone size: -
CDR3 DNA: TGTGCCAGCAAAGACAGGGCGGTCGCAGATACGCAGTATTTT
CDR3 protein: CASKDRAVADTQYF

J gene: TRBJ1-2
V gene: TRBV5-4
D gene: -
clone size: -
CDR3 DNA: TGTGCCAGCAGCCCGGGATTCCATCCTAACTATGGCTACACCTTC
CDR3 protein: CASSPGFHPNYGYTF

J gene: TRBJ1-2
V gene: TRBV5-1
D gene: -
clone size: -
CDR3 DNA: TGCGCCAGCAGTTCAGCTCAGGGTTCCTATGGCTACACCTTC
CDR3 protein: CASSSAQGSYGYTF

J gene: TRBJ2-2
V gene: TRBV27
D gene: TRBD2
clone size: -
CDR3 DNA: TGTGCCAGCAGTTTATTGTCCCTAGCGGGGGGTACCGGGGAGCTGTTTTTT
CDR3 protein: CASSLLSLAGGTGELFF

J gene: TRBJ1-5
V gene: TRBV9
D gene: -
clone size: once
CDR3 DNA: TGTGCCAGCAGCGTAGAGGGAGTCGGCAGCCCGAGCAATCAGCCCCAGCATTTT
CDR3 protein: CASSVEGVGSPSNQPQHF

J gene: TRBJ2-3
V gene: TRBV9
D gene: TRBD1
clone size: -
CDR3 DNA: TGTGCCAGCAGCGTAGGAGGGACAGGGGGAGTATATACGCAGTATTTT
CDR3 protein: CASSVGGTGGVYTQYF

J gene: TRBJ2-7
V gene: TRBV30
D gene: -
clone size: -
CDR3 DNA: TGTGCCTGGAGTCACAGTACCTACGAGCAGTACTTC
CDR3 protein: CAWSHSTYEQYF

J gene: TRBJ2-5
V gene: TRBV5-1
D gene: -
clone size: -
CDR3 DNA: TGCGCCAGCAGCCCACCAGGGCTCCAAGAGACCCAGTACTTC
CDR3 protein: CASSPPGLQETQYF

J gene: TRBJ1-4
V gene: TRBV5-5
D gene: TRBD1
clone size: few
CDR3 DNA: TGTGCCAGCAGCTTGTTGGCGACAGGGTTGAATGAAAAACTGTTTTTT
CDR3 protein: CASSLLATGLNEKLFF

J gene: TRBJ1-1
V gene: TRBV7-8
D gene: -
clone size: -
CDR3 DNA: TGTGCCAGCAGCACTGACAGGTACACTGAAGCTTTCTTT
CDR3 protein: CASSTDRYTEAFF

J gene: TRBJ2-2
V gene: TRBV14
D gene: -
clone size: -
CDR3 DNA: TGTGCCAGCAGCGGACAGTTAGCCGGGGAGCTGTTTTTT
CDR3 protein: CASSGQLAGELFF

J gene: TRBJ2-2
V gene: TRBV25-1
D gene: TRBD2
clone size: -
CDR3 DNA: TGTGCCAGCGGGGGGACTAGCGCACTCACCGGGGAGCTGTTTTTT
CDR3 protein: CASGGTSALTGELFF

J gene: TRBJ2-5
V gene: TRBV29-1
D gene: -
clone size: -
CDR3 DNA: TGCAGCGTTCGGGACTCCCAAGAGACCCAGTACTTC
CDR3 protein: CSVRDSQETQYF

J gene: TRBJ2-4
V gene: TRBV11-3
D gene: -
clone size: -
CDR3 DNA: TGTGCCAGCAGCCCCGGGTCTGGTACCAAAAACATTCAGTACTTC
CDR3 protein: CASSPGSGTKNIQYF

J gene: TRBJ2-2
V gene: TRBV9
D gene: -
clone size: -
CDR3 DNA: TGTGCCAGCAGCCTTAGGGACTGGGGATGGGCCGGGGAGCTGTTTTTT
CDR3 protein: CASSLRDWGWAGELFF

J gene: TRBJ1-1
V gene: TRBV6-5
D gene: -
clone size: once
CDR3 DNA: TGTGCCAGCAGTTATCAGGGGTATTTTCAGGACACTGAAGCTTTCTTT
CDR3 protein: CASSYQGYFQDTEAFF

J gene: TRBJ2-1
V gene: TRBV5-4
D gene: TRBD2
clone size: -
CDR3 DNA: TGTGCCAGCAGACCCACAGCGGGGGGTTCCTACAATGAGCAGTTCTTC
CDR3 protein: CASRPTAGGSYNEQFF

J gene: TRBJ2-3
V gene: TRBV5-5
D gene: TRBD2
clone size: -
CDR3 DNA: TGTGCCAGCAGTTCCATGACTAGCGGGATTGGGACAGATACGCAGTATTTT
CDR3 protein: CASSSMTSGIGTDTQYF

J gene: TRBJ1-1
V gene: TRBV9
D gene: TRBD1
clone size: -
CDR3 DNA: TGTGCCAGCAGCGTAGAACCACGCGGACAGGGGATTGGCACTGAAGCTTTCTTT
CDR3 protein: CASSVEPRGQGIGTEAFF

J gene: TRBJ2-1
V gene: TRBV4-2
D gene: TRBD2
clone size: -
CDR3 DNA: TGTGCCAGCAGCCAAGAACTAGCGGCCACCCTCTCCTACAATGAGCAGTTCTTC
CDR3 protein: CASSQELAATLSYNEQFF

J gene: TRBJ2-5
V gene: TRBV4-1
D gene: -
clone size: -
CDR3 DNA: TGCGCCAGCAGCCAATTGGTTACAGAGAGCCAAGAGACCCAGTACTTC
CDR3 protein: CASSQLVTESQETQYF

J gene: TRBJ2-1
V gene: TRBV7-3
D gene: TRBD1
clone size: -
CDR3 DNA: TGTGCCAGCAGCCTGGGACAGGGTAGTTACAATGAGCAGTTCTTC
CDR3 protein: CASSLGQGSYNEQFF

J gene: TRBJ1-5
V gene: TRBV19
D gene: -
clone size: few
CDR3 DNA: TGTGCCAGTAGTATAGGGACATATAGCAATCAGCCCCAGCATTTT
CDR3 protein: CASSIGTYSNQPQHF

J gene: TRBJ2-3
V gene: TRBV5-1
D gene: TRBD1
clone size: -
CDR3 DNA: TGCGCCAGCAGCGCGACAGGGGGCACAGATACGCAGTATTTT
CDR3 protein: CASSATGGTDTQYF

J gene: TRBJ2-7
V gene: TRBV4-3
D gene: -
clone size: -
CDR3 DNA: TGCGCCAGCAGCCAAGGTCTTTCAGGCAGGGGTCAGTACGAGCAGTACTTC
CDR3 protein: CASSQGLSGRGQYEQYF

J gene: TRBJ2-7
V gene: TRBV7-8
D gene: -
clone size: -
CDR3 DNA: TGTGCCAGCAGCTTAGTAGTGGCCGGGTGGGAGCAGTACTTC
CDR3 protein: CASSLVVAGWEQYF

J gene: TRBJ2-3
V gene: TRBV7-3
D gene: -
clone size: -
CDR3 DNA: TGTGCCAGCAGCCCAGACACAGATACGCAGTATTTT
CDR3 protein: CASSPDTDTQYF

J gene: TRBJ2-3
V gene: TRBV2
D gene: -
clone size: -
CDR3 DNA: TGTGCCACCTCCCCGGGAGTAATGGTAGATACGCAGTATTTT
CDR3 protein: CATSPGVMVDTQYF

J gene: TRBJ2-1
V gene: TRBV4-1
D gene: TRBD1
clone size: -
CDR3 DNA: TGCGCCAGCAGCCAAAGACCCCAAGCAGGGGGCTATTCCTACAATGAGCAGTTCTTC
CDR3 protein: CASSQRPQAGGYSYNEQFF

J gene: TRBJ1-2
V gene: TRBV19
D gene: -
clone size: -
CDR3 DNA: TGTGCCAGTAGTATCCCCACCGGGAGTATCTATGGCTACACCTTC
CDR3 protein: CASSIPTGSIYGYTF

J gene: TRBJ1-2
V gene: TRBV7-2
D gene: -
clone size: -
CDR3 DNA: TGTGCCAGCAGCCCCCTAGGTCGCCTAAGGGGCTACACCTTC
CDR3 protein: CASSPLGRLRGYTF

J gene: TRBJ1-4
V gene: TRBV15
D gene: TRBD1
clone size: -
CDR3 DNA: TGTGCCACCAGCAGTGAGGAAGTTGCGGGACAGGGGGCGACTAATGAAAAACTGTTTTTT
CDR3 protein: CATSSEEVAGQGATNEKLFF

J gene: TRBJ2-3
V gene: TRBV5-1
D gene: -
clone size: -
CDR3 DNA: TGCGCCAGCTCCCTTCTTAGCGGTAGCACAGATACGCAGTATTTT
CDR3 protein: CASSLLSGSTDTQYF

J gene: TRBJ2-2
V gene: TRBV19
D gene: -
clone size: few
CDR3 DNA: TGTGCCAGTAGTATCGGACTATCAGGGGAGCTGTTTTTT
CDR3 protein: CASSIGLSGELFF

J gene: TRBJ1-5
V gene: TRBV5-6
D gene: TRBD1
clone size: -
CDR3 DNA: TGTGCCAGCAGCCGTGACAGGGGACAGCCCCAGCATTTT
CDR3 protein: CASSRDRGQPQHF

J gene: TRBJ2-3
V gene: TRBV7-2
D gene: TRBD2
clone size: -
CDR3 DNA: TGTGCCAGCAGATCTCTAGCGGGAGACACAGATACGCAGTATTTT
CDR3 protein: CASRSLAGDTDTQYF

J gene: TRBJ2-1
V gene: TRBV19
D gene: TRBD2
clone size: -
CDR3 DNA: TGTGCCAGTAGTATTAGCGGGAGAAAAGGCAATGAGCAGTTCTTC
CDR3 protein: CASSISGRKGNEQFF

J gene: TRBJ1-1
V gene: TRBV19
D gene: -
clone size: -
CDR3 DNA: TGTGCCAGTAGCAGTCTTCGTCGTGGCCTTGAAGCTTTCTTT
CDR3 protein: CASSSLRRGLEAFF

J gene: TRBJ2-3
V gene: TRBV11-2
D gene: TRBD2
clone size: -
CDR3 DNA: TGTGCCAGCAGCTTAGTAACGGGGGGAGGCACAGATACGCAGTATTTT
CDR3 protein: CASSLVTGGGTDTQYF

J gene: TRBJ2-6
V gene: TRBV11-3
D gene: TRBD2
clone size: once
CDR3 DNA: TGTGCCAGCAGCGCTAGCGGGGGCGATGGGGCCAACGTCCTGACTTTC
CDR3 protein: CASSASGGDGANVLTF

J gene: TRBJ2-2
V gene: TRBV7-9
D gene: -
clone size: -
CDR3 DNA: TGTGCCAGCAGCCGCGTCACCGGGGAGCTGTTTTTT
CDR3 protein: CASSRVTGELFF

J gene: TRBJ1-6
V gene: TRBV10-1
D gene: -
clone size: few
CDR3 DNA: TGCGCCAGCACCCCAGTTTGGACGGGGGTACCCCTCCACTTT
CDR3 protein: CASTPVWTGVPLHF

J gene: TRBJ2-7
V gene: TRBV18
D gene: -
clone size: -
CDR3 DNA: TGTGCCAGCTCACCACCCTTTCTTGTCGAGCAGTACTTC
CDR3 protein: CASSPPFLVEQYF

J gene: TRBJ1-2
V gene: TRBV7-2
D gene: TRBD1
clone size: -
CDR3 DNA: TGTGCCAGCAGCATAATGGGACAGGGCTATGGCTACACCTTC
CDR3 protein: CASSIMGQGYGYTF

J gene: TRBJ1-1
V gene: TRBV7-9
D gene: -
clone size: once
CDR3 DNA: TGTGCCAGCAGCTTAGAGGGAGCCACTGAAGCTTTCTTT
CDR3 protein: CASSLEGATEAFF